This T cell receptor beta chain was profiled in a study of blood T cell repertoires in COVID-19. In the study overall: PBMCs, B-cell-depleted T cells, or T cells were the source of the cDNA or gDNA that made up the material.

Those who participated ranged in age from about 18 to 89 years and resided in about 24 US areas. Clones were read by immunoSEQ multiplex PCR, and TCRdb kept only the in-frame ones, dropping some. The sample holds around 300,000 clones, around 87% seen once. CDR1 SEHNR and CDR2 FQNEAQ come from the germline V gene (reference sequence). The CDR3 contains 16 residues. V was trimmed by 4 bases and J by 2 bases, leaving 18 bases between them. The chain uses TRBV7-9 and TRBJ2-7; TRBD1 is a possible D gene (7 bases). Sequenced sample: PBMCs or T cells enriched from blood (not recorded which). This TCR was recovered from a woman under 40 who had recovered from COVID-19. The CDR3 region is CASSSTSGGITYEQYF. CDR3 nucleotide sequence: TGTGCCAGCAGCTCGACCTCAGGGGGGATTACCTACGAGCAGTACTTC.